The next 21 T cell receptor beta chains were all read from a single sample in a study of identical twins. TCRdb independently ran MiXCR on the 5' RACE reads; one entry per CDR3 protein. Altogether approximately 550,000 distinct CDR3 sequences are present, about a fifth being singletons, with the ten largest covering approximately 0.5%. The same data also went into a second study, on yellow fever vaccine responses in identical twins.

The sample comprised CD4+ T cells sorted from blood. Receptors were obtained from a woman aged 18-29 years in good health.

CDR3 region: CASSLTGHHEQYF. The CDR3 DNA reads as TGCGCCAGCAGCTTGACAGGGCACCACGAGCAGTACTTC. V usage is TRBV5-1 and J usage is TRBJ2-7, with D perhaps matching TRBD1 (6 bases). The V gene's germline CDR1 is SGHRS and CDR2 YFSETQ. The CDR3 is made up of 13 amino acids. The germline V and J ends were trimmed by 1 base and 5 bases, with 10 bases remaining between them. The full variable domain, in which reference TRBV5-1 and TRBJ2-7 provide the parts outside the CDR3, is KAGVTQTPRYLIKTRGQQVTLSCSPISGHRSVSWYQQTPGQGLQFLFEYFSETQRNKGNFPGRFSGRQFSNSRSEMNVSTLELGDSALYLCASSLTGHHEQYFGPGTRLTVT.

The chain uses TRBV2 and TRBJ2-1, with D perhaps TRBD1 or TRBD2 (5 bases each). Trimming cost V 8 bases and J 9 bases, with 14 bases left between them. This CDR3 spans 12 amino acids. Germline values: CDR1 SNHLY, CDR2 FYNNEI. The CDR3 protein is CASGKEGREQFF. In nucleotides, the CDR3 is TGTGCCAGCGGAAAAGAGGGGCGTGAGCAGTTCTTC.

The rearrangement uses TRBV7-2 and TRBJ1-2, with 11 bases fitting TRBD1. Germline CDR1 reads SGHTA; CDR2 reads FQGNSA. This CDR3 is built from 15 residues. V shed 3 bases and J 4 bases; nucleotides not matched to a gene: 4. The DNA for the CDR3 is TGTGCCAGCAGCTTGGACAGGGGGCGAGTCTATGGCTACACCTTC. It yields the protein CASSLDRGRVYGYTF.

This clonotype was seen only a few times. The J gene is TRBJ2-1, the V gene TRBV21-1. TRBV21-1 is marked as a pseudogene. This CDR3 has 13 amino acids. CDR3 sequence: CASSKAESVQQFF. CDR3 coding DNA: TGTGCCAGCAGCAAAGCGGAGTCGGTACAGCAGTTCTTC.

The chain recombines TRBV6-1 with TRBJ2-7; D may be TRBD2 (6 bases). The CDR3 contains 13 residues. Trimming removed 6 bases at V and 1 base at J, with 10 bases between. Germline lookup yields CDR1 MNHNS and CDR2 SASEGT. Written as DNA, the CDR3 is TGTGCCAGCAGATTGCGGGGTTCCTACGAGCAGTACTTC. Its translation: CASRLRGSYEQYF.

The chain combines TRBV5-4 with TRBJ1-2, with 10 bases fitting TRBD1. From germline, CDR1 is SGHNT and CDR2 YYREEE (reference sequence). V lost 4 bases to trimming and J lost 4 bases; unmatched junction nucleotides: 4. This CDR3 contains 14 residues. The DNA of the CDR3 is TGTGCCAGCAGCCTGGGACAGGGGCTCTATGGCTACACCTTC. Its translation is CASSLGQGLYGYTF.

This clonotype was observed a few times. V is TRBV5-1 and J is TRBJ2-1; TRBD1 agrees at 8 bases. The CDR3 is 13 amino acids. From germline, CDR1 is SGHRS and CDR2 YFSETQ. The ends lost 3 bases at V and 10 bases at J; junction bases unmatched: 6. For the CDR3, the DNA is TGCGCCAGCAGCTCCAGGGGGCGCGACGAGCAGTTCTTC. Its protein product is CASSSRGRDEQFF.

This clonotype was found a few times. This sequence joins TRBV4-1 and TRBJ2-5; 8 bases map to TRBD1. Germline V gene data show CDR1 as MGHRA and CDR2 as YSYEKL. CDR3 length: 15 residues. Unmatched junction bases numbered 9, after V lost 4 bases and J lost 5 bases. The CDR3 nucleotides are TGCGCCAGCAGCCGGTTTGACAGGGGCTGGGAGACCCAGTACTTC. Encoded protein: CASSRFDRGWETQYF.

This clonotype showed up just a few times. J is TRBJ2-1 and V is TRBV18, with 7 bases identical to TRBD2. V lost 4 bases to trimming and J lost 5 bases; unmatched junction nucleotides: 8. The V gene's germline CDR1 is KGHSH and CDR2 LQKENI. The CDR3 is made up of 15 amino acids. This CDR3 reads CASSRGSIPNNEQFF. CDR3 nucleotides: TGTGCCAGCTCACGCGGGAGTATTCCAAACAATGAGCAGTTCTTC.

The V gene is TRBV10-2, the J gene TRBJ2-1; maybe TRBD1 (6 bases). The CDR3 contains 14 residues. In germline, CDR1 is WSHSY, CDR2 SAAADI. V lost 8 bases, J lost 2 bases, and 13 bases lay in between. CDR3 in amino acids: CASATQGPYNEQFF. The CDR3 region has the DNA TGCGCCAGCGCCACACAGGGTCCCTACAATGAGCAGTTCTTC.

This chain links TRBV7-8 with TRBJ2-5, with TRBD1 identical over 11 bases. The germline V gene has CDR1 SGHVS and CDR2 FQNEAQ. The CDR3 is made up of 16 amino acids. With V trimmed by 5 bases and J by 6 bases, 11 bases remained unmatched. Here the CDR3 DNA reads TGTGCCAGCAGCCGAAATTCTCGGGACAGGGGGAAGACCCAGTACTTC. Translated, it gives CASSRNSRDRGKTQYF.

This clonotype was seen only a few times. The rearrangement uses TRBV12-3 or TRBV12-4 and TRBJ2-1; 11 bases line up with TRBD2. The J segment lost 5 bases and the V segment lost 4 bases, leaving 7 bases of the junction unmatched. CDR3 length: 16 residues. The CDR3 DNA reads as TGTGCCAGCAGTTCCACCGGGACTAGCGGTAACAATGAGCAGTTCTTC. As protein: CASSSTGTSGNNEQFF.

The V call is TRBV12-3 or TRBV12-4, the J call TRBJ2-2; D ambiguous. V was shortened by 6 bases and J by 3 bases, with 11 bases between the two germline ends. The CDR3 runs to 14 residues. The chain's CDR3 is CASSRDIDTGELFF. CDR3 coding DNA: TGTGCCAGCAGCAGAGACATCGACACCGGGGAGCTGTTTTTT.

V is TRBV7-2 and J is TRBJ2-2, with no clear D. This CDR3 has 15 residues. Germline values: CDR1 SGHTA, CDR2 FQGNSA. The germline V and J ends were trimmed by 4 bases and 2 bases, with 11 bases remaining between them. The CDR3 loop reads CASSSFQANTGELFF. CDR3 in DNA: TGTGCCAGCAGCTCTTTCCAGGCCAACACCGGGGAGCTGTTTTTT.

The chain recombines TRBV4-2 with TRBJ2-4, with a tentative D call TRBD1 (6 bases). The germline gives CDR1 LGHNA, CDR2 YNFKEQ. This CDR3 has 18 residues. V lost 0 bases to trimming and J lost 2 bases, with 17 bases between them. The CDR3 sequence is CASSQDGMGATTKNIQYF. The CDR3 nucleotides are TGTGCCAGCAGCCAAGATGGGATGGGGGCCACAACCAAAAACATTCAGTACTTC.

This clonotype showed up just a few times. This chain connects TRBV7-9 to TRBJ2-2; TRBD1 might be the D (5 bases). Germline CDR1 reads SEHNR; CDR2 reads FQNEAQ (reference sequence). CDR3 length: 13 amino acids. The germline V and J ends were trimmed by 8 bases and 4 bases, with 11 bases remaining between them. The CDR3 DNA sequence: TGTGCCAGCGGCAGGGTACCCACCGGGGAGCTGTTTTTT. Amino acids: CASGRVPTGELFF.

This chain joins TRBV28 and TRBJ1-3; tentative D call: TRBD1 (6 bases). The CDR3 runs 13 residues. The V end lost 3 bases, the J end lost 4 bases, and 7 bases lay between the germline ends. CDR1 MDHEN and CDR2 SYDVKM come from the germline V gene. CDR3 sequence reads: CASSFRGGNTIYF. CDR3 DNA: TGTGCCAGCAGTTTCAGGGGAGGAAACACCATATATTTT.

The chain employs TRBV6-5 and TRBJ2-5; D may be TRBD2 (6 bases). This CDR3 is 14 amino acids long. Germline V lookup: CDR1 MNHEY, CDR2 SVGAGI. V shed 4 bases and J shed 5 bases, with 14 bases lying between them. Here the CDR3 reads CASSSTSAGETQYF. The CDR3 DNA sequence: TGTGCCAGCAGTTCCACGTCCGCGGGGGAGACCCAGTACTTC.

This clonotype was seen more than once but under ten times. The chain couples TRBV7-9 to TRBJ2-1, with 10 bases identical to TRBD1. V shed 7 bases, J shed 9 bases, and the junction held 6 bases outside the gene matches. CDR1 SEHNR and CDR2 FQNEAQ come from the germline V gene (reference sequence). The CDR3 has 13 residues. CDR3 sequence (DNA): TGTGCCAGCACCGGGACAGGGGCGTTTGAGCAGTTCTTC. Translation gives CASTGTGAFEQFF. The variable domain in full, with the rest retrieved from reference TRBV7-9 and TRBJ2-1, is DTGVSQNPRHKITKRGQNVTFRCDPISEHNRLYWYRQTLGQGPEFLTYFQNEAQLEKSRLLSDRFSAERPKGSFSTLEIQRTEQGDSAMYLCASTGTGAFEQFFGPGTRLTVL.

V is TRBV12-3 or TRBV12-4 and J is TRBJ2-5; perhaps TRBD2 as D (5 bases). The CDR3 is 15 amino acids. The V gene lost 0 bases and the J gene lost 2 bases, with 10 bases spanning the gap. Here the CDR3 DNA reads TGTGCCAGCAGTTTAGCTGGAACTAGACAAGAGACCCAGTACTTC. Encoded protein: CASSLAGTRQETQYF.

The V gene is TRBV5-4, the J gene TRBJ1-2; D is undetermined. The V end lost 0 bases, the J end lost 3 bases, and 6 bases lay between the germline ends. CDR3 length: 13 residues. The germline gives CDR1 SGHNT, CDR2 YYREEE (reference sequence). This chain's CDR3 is CASSLDVDYGYTF. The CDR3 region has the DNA TGTGCCAGCAGCTTGGATGTGGACTATGGCTACACCTTC.